Listed here are 31 T cell receptor beta chains from one sample, sequenced in a study of technical replicates of blood from a few donors. Repertoires were generated with immunoSEQ multiplex PCR, while TCRdb's copy carries only in-frame clones and drops some. The sample contains about 79,000 clones, more than 85% of which appear only once. Sample: T cells isolated from PBMCs. Receptors originate from a human donor in good health. Some clones in this sample may be carry-over from other donors' samples.

CDR3 residues: CASSGGGTDTQYF. The CDR3 region has the DNA TGTGCCAGCAGCGGGGGGGGCACAGATACGCAGTATTTT. This rearrangement joins TRBV13 to TRBJ2-3; 7 bases line up with TRBD2. J gave up 1 base and V 5 bases, and 0 bases lay outside the gene matches. Germline CDR1 is PRHDT and CDR2 is FYEKMQ (reference sequence). CDR3 length: 13 residues. Full variable domain (missing parts from reference TRBV13 and TRBJ2-3): AAGVIQSPRHLIKEKRETATLKCYPIPRHDTVYWYQQGPGQDPQFLISFYEKMQSDKGSIPDRFSAQQFSDYHSELNMSSLELGDSALYFCASSGGGTDTQYFGPGTRLTVL.

The chain uses TRBV19 and TRBJ1-1; no definite D call. Germline assignment: CDR1 LNHDA and CDR2 SQIVND (reference sequence). V was shortened by 7 bases and J by 5 bases, with 11 bases between the two germline ends. CDR3 size: 12 residues. CDR3 sequence (DNA): TGTGCCAGTAACCCATCGGGGACTGAAGCTTTCTTT. Amino acid sequence: CASNPSGTEAFF. The variable domain in full, completed from reference TRBV19 and TRBJ1-1, reads DGGITQSPKYLFRKEGQNVTLSCEQNLNHDAMYWYRQDPGQGLRLIYYSQIVNDFQKGDIAEGYSVSREKKESFPLTVTSAQKNPTAFYLCASNPSGTEAFFGQGTRLTVV.

The chain carries TRBV4-1 and TRBJ2-1, with D possibly TRBD2 on 6 matching bases. V was trimmed by 5 bases and J by 7 bases, leaving 21 bases between them. The CDR3 runs to 16 residues. CDR1 is MGHRA and CDR2 is YSYEKL in the germline V gene. The CDR3 coding sequence is TGCGCCAGCAGCGAACGGCATACGACTAGTGCAAATGAGCAGTTCTTC. This encodes CASSERHTTSANEQFF.

This sequence joins TRBV11-2 and TRBJ1-1, with a weak D call TRBD1 (6 bases). The CDR3 consists of 14 residues. Germline V gene lookup returns CDR1 SGHAT and CDR2 FQNNGV. V lost 5 bases and J lost 6, with 16 bases in between. The CDR3 sequence is CASSPTRGWAEAFF. The CDR3 region has the DNA TGTGCCAGCAGCCCTACCAGGGGTTGGGCTGAAGCTTTCTTT.

CDR3 coding DNA: TGTGCCAGCAGTCAGGGCCATCCGGACAACGAGCAGTACTTC. Protein sequence: CASSQGHPDNEQYF. This chain joins TRBV6-5 and TRBJ2-7; tentative D call: TRBD1 (5 bases). Trimming cost V 5 bases and J 5 bases, with 16 bases left between them. The CDR3 length is 14 residues. Germline-derived CDR1 and CDR2 are MNHEY and SVGAGI.

The chain is built from TRBV6-5 and TRBJ1-5; possibly TRBD1 for D (5 bases). The CDR3 is 13 residues long. The germline gives CDR1 MNHEY, CDR2 SVGAGI. Trimming stripped 6 bases from V and 4 bases from J, with 10 bases between. CDR3 residues: CASSRRGNQPQHF. CDR3 in DNA: TGTGCCAGCAGCAGACGGGGGAATCAGCCCCAGCATTTT.

This sequence joins TRBV19 and TRBJ2-1; D might be TRBD1 (6 bases). There are 14 residues in the CDR3. CDR1 is LNHDA, CDR2 SQIVND, per germline (reference sequence). V was cut by 9 bases and J by 5 bases, with 17 bases left in between. The DNA of the CDR3 is TGTGCCAGCAGCTACAGGGTATCTGACAATGAGCAGTTCTTC. Its translation: CASSYRVSDNEQFF. Variable domain in full (rest from reference TRBV19 and TRBJ2-1): DGGITQSPKYLFRKEGQNVTLSCEQNLNHDAMYWYRQDPGQGLRLIYYSQIVNDFQKGDIAEGYSVSREKKESFPLTVTSAQKNPTAFYLCASSYRVSDNEQFFGPGTRLTVL.

V gene TRBV9 combines with J gene TRBJ2-7; maybe TRBD2 (5 bases). Germline CDR1 and CDR2: SGDLS and YYNGEE. The CDR3 extends over 14 amino acids. V was pared by 4 bases and J by 0 bases, with 11 bases between. The CDR3 protein is CASSLGGYSYEQYF. The CDR3, as DNA: TGTGCCAGCAGCCTTGGCGGGTACTCCTACGAGCAGTACTTC.

This chain's CDR3 is CASQAAGGDGNTEAFF. In nucleotides, the CDR3 is TGTGCCAGCCAAGCTGCGGGGGGCGACGGGAACACTGAAGCTTTCTTT. The rearrangement joins TRBV25-1 to TRBJ1-1, with D perhaps TRBD1 (6 bases). V was trimmed by 8 bases and J by 1 base, leaving 20 bases between them. The CDR3 contains 16 residues. Germline CDR1 and CDR2: MGHDK and SYGVNS.

The V gene is TRBV7-8, the J gene TRBJ2-3; weak D call: TRBD2 (5 bases). This CDR3 has 16 amino acids. CDR1 and CDR2 (germline): SGHVS, FQNEAQ. V was shortened by 7 bases and J by 4 bases, with 21 bases between the two germline ends. In nucleotides, the CDR3 is TGTGCCAGCATCCAACGCCCAGCGGAAATCCCAGATACGCAGTATTTT. It translates to CASIQRPAEIPDTQYF.

This chain links TRBV27 with TRBJ1-5, with TRBD1 as a possible D gene (5 bases). The CDR3 totals 14 residues. From germline, CDR1 is MNHEY and CDR2 SMNVEV (reference sequence). V was trimmed by 6 bases and J by 2 bases, leaving 11 bases between them. The CDR3 bases are TGTGCCAGCAGCCTTAGCAGGGGCAATCAGCCCCAGCATTTT. It codes for CASSLSRGNQPQHF.

The J gene is TRBJ2-6, the V gene TRBV2, with D unclear. The V and J ends lost 3 bases and 5 bases respectively, with 8 bases between them. The CDR3 length is 14 residues. Germline V lookup: CDR1 SNHLY, CDR2 FYNNEI. CDR3 coding DNA: TGTGCCAGCAGTGACCCGCGGAGGGCCAACGTCCTGACTTTC. Amino acids: CASSDPRRANVLTF.

The rearrangement joins TRBV13 to TRBJ2-3; 10 bases map to TRBD2. The V segment lost 2 bases and the J segment 2 bases; nucleotides outside the gene matches: 1. Germline CDR1 PRHDT, CDR2 FYEKMQ (reference sequence). The CDR3 runs 15 residues. The CDR3 protein is CASSLLAGATDTQYF. The CDR3 nucleotides are TGTGCCAGCAGCTTACTAGCGGGGGCCACAGATACGCAGTATTTT.

J is TRBJ2-2 and V is TRBV28, with TRBD2 matching over 7 bases. This CDR3 spans 15 amino acids. In germline, CDR1 is MDHEN, CDR2 SYDVKM. J lost 4 bases, V lost 9 bases, and 11 bases had no gene match. The CDR3 spells CASHEGREVTGELFF. The CDR3 coding sequence is TGTGCCAGTCATGAAGGACGGGAGGTCACCGGGGAGCTGTTTTTT. Complete variable domain (other parts from reference TRBV28 and TRBJ2-2): DVKVTQSSRYLVKRTGEKVFLECVQDMDHENMFWYRQDPGLGLRLIYFSYDVKMKEKGDIPEGYSVSREKKERFSLILESASTNQTSMYLCASHEGREVTGELFFGEGSRLTVL.

DNA of the CDR3: TGCGCCAGCAGCCAAGCGGGGGACAGGGGTGGCTACACCTTC. Its translation: CASSQAGDRGGYTF. The chain has TRBV4-3 and TRBJ1-2, with 10 bases lining up with TRBD1. The CDR3 sequence is 14 residues long. The V and J ends lost 1 base and 7 bases, in that order; junction bases with no gene match: 3. CDR1 LGHNA and CDR2 YSLEER come from the germline V gene.

This chain connects TRBV5-1 to TRBJ2-7, with D possibly being TRBD1 (6 bases). The CDR3 is made up of 14 amino acids. The V gene's germline CDR1 is SGHRS and CDR2 YFSETQ. With 0 bases removed from V and 5 bases from J, the gap between germline ends came to 12 bases. This CDR3 reads CASSLDREVNEQYF. The CDR3 DNA follows: TGCGCCAGCAGCTTGGACAGGGAAGTGAACGAGCAGTACTTC.

V gene TRBV18 combines with J gene TRBJ1-1; no clear D gene. The germline V and J ends were trimmed by 2 bases and 0 bases, with 7 bases remaining between them. The CDR3 is made up of 14 amino acids. The germline gives CDR1 KGHSH, CDR2 LQKENI. The CDR3 here is CASSPNKLNTEAFF. The DNA for the CDR3 is TGTGCCAGCTCACCAAACAAGTTGAACACTGAAGCTTTCTTT.

V usage is TRBV27 and J usage is TRBJ2-5, with TRBD1 identical over 7 bases. The CDR3 runs to 15 residues. CDR1 MNHEY and CDR2 SMNVEV come from the germline V gene (reference sequence). Losses at the gene ends were 2 bases for V and 2 bases for J; bases not matched to a gene: 5. The chain's CDR3 is CASSLGPGGQETQYF. CDR3 coding DNA: TGTGCCAGCAGTTTAGGCCCAGGGGGTCAAGAGACCCAGTACTTC.

This chain uses TRBV4-2 with TRBJ2-5, with D perhaps TRBD2 (5 bases). V lost 0 bases and J lost 2, with 16 bases in between. The CDR3 totals 17 residues. The germline V gene has CDR1 LGHNA and CDR2 YNFKEQ. The CDR3, as DNA: TGTGCCAGCAGCCAAGATCTTCAGCGGAACTTACAAGAGACCCAGTACTTC. This codes for CASSQDLQRNLQETQYF.

The chain carries TRBV5-8 and TRBJ1-1, with D hard to call. Germline V gene sequence: CDR1 SGHTS, CDR2 YDEGEE. V lost 1 base and J lost 2, with 9 bases in between. The CDR3 is 14 amino acids. This CDR3 is CASSLRRGNTEAFF. CDR3 bases: TGTGCCAGCAGCTTGAGACGGGGAAACACTGAAGCTTTCTTT.

CDR3 amino acids: CASRRSLETQYF. The CDR3 nucleotides read TGTGCCAGCAGAAGGAGCTTGGAGACCCAGTACTTC. The chain links TRBV2 to TRBJ2-5; D is uncertain. The germline CDR1 and CDR2 sequences are SNHLY and FYNNEI. Trimming stripped 6 bases from V and 5 bases from J, with 10 bases between. The CDR3 covers 12 residues.

The chain carries TRBV28 and TRBJ1-5, with 10 bases aligning to TRBD1. The V and J ends lost 5 bases and 2 bases, in that order; junction bases with no gene match: 6. The CDR3 sequence is 16 residues long. Germline CDR1 and CDR2: MDHEN and SYDVKM. The DNA for the CDR3 is TGTGCCAGCAGTCGTCCCGGGACAGGGGGCAATCAGCCCCAGCATTTT. Translation gives CASSRPGTGGNQPQHF.

The chain couples TRBV19 to TRBJ2-7; TRBD2 agrees at 13 bases. The CDR3 totals 14 residues. With V trimmed by 3 bases and J by 4 bases, 0 bases remained unmatched. Germline V CDR1 and CDR2: LNHDA, SQIVND (reference sequence). CDR3 loop: CASSMGLAGYEQYF. DNA of the CDR3: TGTGCCAGTAGTATGGGACTAGCGGGGTACGAGCAGTACTTC.

This clone was counted between two and nine times. V gene TRBV19 combines with J gene TRBJ1-5, with D maybe TRBD1 (6 bases). The germline V gene encodes CDR1 LNHDA and CDR2 SQIVND (reference sequence). CDR3 length: 13 residues. V was pared by 4 bases and J by 6 bases, with 10 bases between. Here the CDR3 DNA reads TGTGCCAGTAGTAGCGAGACAGGTCAGCCCCAGCATTTT. This encodes CASSSETGQPQHF. The complete variable domain, with remaining parts taken from reference TRBV19 and TRBJ1-5, reads DGGITQSPKYLFRKEGQNVTLSCEQNLNHDAMYWYRQDPGQGLRLIYYSQIVNDFQKGDIAEGYSVSREKKESFPLTVTSAQKNPTAFYLCASSSETGQPQHFGDGTRLSIL.

The chain recombines TRBV29-1 with TRBJ1-1, with 11 positions matching TRBD1. The ends lost 7 bases at V and 5 bases at J; junction bases unmatched: 3. The CDR3 length is 12 residues. Germline CDR1 SQVTM, CDR2 ANQGSEA. The CDR3 DNA reads TGCAGCGGCGGACAGGGGGCGACTGAAGCTTTCTTT. It encodes CSGGQGATEAFF.

This chain links TRBV9 with TRBJ2-1; 15 nucleotides match TRBD2. CDR1 SGDLS and CDR2 YYNGEE come from the germline V gene. This CDR3 is built from 17 residues. V lost 7 bases, J lost 8 bases, and 13 bases stayed unmatched. In nucleotides, the CDR3 is TGTGCCAGCCGAGGGACTAGCGGGGGGAATGGATGGGATGAGCAGTTCTTC. Its protein product is CASRGTSGGNGWDEQFF.

The sample holds one count of this clone. V usage is TRBV4-3 and J usage is TRBJ1-2, with D possibly being TRBD1 (5 bases). Germline V CDR1 and CDR2: LGHNA, YSLEER. The ends were cut back, 2 bases at V and 5 bases at J, with 12 bases in the middle. This CDR3 is 14 amino acids long. The CDR3 loop is CASSQLWGGYGYTF. The CDR3 coding sequence is TGCGCCAGCAGCCAACTCTGGGGGGGGTATGGCTACACCTTC.

The chain is built from TRBV18 and TRBJ2-7, with TRBD1 identical over 7 bases. The trim removed 4 bases at V and 2 bases at J, leaving 8 bases unmatched. CDR1 is KGHSH, CDR2 LQKENI, per germline. The CDR3 has 15 residues. CDR3 region: CASSRPDRFPYEQYF. The CDR3 DNA is TGTGCCAGCTCACGACCGGACAGGTTCCCCTACGAGCAGTACTTC. Looking up the rest from reference TRBV18 and TRBJ2-7 gives the full variable domain: NAGVMQNPRHLVRRRGQEARLRCSPMKGHSHVYWYRQLPEEGLKFMVYLQKENIIDESGMPKERFSAEFPKEGPSILRIQQVVRGDSAAYFCASSRPDRFPYEQYFGPGTRLTVT.

This rearrangement joins TRBV14 to TRBJ2-7; 8 nucleotides line up with TRBD2. Trimming at V came to 0 bases and at J to 3 bases, leaving 4 bases not matched to a gene. The CDR3 runs 15 residues. CDR1 SGHDN and CDR2 FVKESK come from the germline V gene. In DNA, the CDR3 is TGTGCCAGCAGCCAAGATTTGGGGACTAGCTACGAGCAGTACTTC. Protein: CASSQDLGTSYEQYF.

The chain recombines TRBV28 with TRBJ1-5; 10 positions match TRBD1. V shed 1 base and J 3 bases; nucleotides not matched to a gene: 6. The CDR3 runs 17 residues. Germline V gene sequence: CDR1 MDHEN, CDR2 SYDVKM. The CDR3 DNA sequence: TGTGCCAGCAGTTTATATGGGGACAGGGGCTCCAATCAGCCCCAGCATTTT. Its translation: CASSLYGDRGSNQPQHF.

This rearrangement joins TRBV9 to TRBJ2-7; D gene ambiguous. The CDR3 consists of 14 residues. Germline loops: CDR1 SGDLS, CDR2 YYNGEE. V dropped 4 bases and J dropped 2 bases, with 13 bases sitting between them. CDR3 sequence (DNA): TGTGCCAGCAGCCCCGCCGGTTCCACCTACGAGCAGTACTTC. It codes for CASSPAGSTYEQYF.